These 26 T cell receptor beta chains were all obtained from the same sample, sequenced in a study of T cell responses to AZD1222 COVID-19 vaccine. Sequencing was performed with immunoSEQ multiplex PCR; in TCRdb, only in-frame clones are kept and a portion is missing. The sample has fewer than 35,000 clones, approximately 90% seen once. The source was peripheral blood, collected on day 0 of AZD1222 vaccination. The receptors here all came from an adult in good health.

CDR3 sequence (DNA): TGTGCCAGCAGCCAAGATCGGTTGGGGGATAGGACGAACACTGAAGCTTTCTTT. Protein product: CASSQDRLGDRTNTEAFF. The chain has TRBV3-1 (or the pseudogene TRBV3-2) and TRBJ1-1; D may be TRBD1 (5 bases). Germline V CDR1 and CDR2: LGHDT, YNNKEL (reference sequence). With 0 bases removed from V and 1 base from J, the gap between germline ends came to 18 bases. CDR3 length equals 18 residues.

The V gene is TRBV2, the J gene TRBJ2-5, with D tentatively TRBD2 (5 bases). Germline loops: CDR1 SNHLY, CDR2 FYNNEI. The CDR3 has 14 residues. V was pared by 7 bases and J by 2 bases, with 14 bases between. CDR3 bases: TGTGCCAGCAACGGGGTCTCACTACAAGAGACCCAGTACTTC. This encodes CASNGVSLQETQYF.

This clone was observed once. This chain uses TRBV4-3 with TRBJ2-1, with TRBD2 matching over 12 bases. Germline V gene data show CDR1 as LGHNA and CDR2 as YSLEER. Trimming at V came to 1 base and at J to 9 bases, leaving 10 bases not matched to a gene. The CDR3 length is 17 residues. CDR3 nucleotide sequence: TGCGCCAGCAGCCAAGGGACTAGCGGGGTTGTATGGAGTGAGCAGTTCTTC. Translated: CASSQGTSGVVWSEQFF.

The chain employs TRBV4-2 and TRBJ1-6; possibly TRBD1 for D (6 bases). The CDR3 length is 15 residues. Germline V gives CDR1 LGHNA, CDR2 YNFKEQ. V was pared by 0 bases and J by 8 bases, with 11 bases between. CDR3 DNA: TGTGCCAGCAGCCAAGATCATGGGGGCGATTCACCCCTCCACTTT. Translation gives CASSQDHGGDSPLHF.

The CDR3: CASSYAAANEKLFF. DNA for the CDR3: TGTGCCAGCAGTTATGCAGCCGCTAATGAAAAACTGTTTTTT. The chain couples TRBV6-5 to TRBJ1-4; D gene unclear. CDR1 and CDR2 (germline): MNHEY, SVGAGI. The CDR3 has 14 amino acids. V lost 3 bases, J lost 3 bases, and 8 bases lay in between.

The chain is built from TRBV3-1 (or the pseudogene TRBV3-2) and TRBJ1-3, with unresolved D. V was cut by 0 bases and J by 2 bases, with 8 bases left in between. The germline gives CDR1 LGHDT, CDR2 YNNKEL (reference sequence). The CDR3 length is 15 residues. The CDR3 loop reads CASSQDGNAGNTIYF. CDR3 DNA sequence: TGTGCCAGCAGCCAAGATGGGAACGCTGGAAACACCATATATTTT.

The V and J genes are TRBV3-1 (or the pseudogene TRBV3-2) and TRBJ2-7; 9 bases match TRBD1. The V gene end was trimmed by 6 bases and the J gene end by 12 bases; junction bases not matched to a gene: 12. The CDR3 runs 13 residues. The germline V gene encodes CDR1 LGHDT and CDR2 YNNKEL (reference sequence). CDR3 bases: TGTGCCAGCAGGTCCGGGACAGGGAGGGTGTTGTACTTC. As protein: CASRSGTGRVLYF.

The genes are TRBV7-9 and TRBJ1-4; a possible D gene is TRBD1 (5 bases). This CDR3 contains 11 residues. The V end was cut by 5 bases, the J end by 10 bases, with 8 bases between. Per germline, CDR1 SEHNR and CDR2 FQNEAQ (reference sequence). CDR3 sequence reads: CASSTGGKLFF. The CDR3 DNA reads TGTGCCAGCAGCACGGGGGGAAAACTGTTTTTT.

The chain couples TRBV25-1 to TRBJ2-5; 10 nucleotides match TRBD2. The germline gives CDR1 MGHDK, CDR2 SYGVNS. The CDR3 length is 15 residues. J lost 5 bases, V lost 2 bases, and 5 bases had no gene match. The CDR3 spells CASSEPASGGETQYF. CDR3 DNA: TGTGCCAGCAGTGAACCGGCTAGCGGGGGTGAGACCCAGTACTTC.

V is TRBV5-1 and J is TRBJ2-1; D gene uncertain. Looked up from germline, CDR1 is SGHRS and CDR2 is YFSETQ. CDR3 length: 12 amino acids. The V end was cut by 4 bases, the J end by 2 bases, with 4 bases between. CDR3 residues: CASSPTYNEQFF. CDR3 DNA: TGCGCCAGCAGCCCGACCTACAATGAGCAGTTCTTC.

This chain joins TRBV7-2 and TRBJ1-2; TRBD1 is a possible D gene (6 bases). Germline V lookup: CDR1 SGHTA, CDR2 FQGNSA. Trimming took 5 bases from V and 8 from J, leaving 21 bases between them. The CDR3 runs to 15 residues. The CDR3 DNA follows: TGTGCCAGCAGCCCCTGGACAGCGGTGACTGAAGGCTACACCTTC. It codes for CASSPWTAVTEGYTF.

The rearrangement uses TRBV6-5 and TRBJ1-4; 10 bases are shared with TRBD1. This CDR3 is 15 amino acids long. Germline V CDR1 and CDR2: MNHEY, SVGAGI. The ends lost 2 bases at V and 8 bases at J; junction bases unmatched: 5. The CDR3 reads CASSYGQGGGEKLFF. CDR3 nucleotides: TGTGCCAGCAGTTACGGACAGGGGGGCGGGGAAAAACTGTTTTTT.

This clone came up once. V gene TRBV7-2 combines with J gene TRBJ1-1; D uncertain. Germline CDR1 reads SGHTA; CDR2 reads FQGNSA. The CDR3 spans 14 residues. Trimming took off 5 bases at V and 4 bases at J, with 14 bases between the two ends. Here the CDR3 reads CASSPSEGITEAFF. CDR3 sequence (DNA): TGTGCCAGCAGCCCATCAGAAGGGATCACTGAAGCTTTCTTT.

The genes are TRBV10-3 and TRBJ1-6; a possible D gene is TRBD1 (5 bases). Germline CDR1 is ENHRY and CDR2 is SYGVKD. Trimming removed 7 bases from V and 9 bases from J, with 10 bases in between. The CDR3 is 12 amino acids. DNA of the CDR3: TGTGCCATCAACGGGGGTAGTTCACCCCTCCACTTT. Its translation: CAINGGSSPLHF.

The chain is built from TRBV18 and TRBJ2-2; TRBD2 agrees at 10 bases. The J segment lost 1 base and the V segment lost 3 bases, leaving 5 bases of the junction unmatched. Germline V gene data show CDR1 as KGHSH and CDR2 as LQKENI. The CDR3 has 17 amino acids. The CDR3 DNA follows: TGTGCCAGCTCACCCCTACCTAGCGGGGGGAACACCGGGGAGCTGTTTTTT. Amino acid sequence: CASSPLPSGGNTGELFF.

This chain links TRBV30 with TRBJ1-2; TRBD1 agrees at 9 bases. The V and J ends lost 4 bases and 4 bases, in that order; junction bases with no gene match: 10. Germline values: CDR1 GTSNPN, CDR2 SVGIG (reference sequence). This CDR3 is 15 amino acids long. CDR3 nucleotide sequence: TGTGCCTGGATTCCGGGACAGGGTCTCACCTATGGCTACACCTTC. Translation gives CAWIPGQGLTYGYTF.

CDR3 nucleotide sequence: TGCGCCAGCAGCCAAGAGGACTCCTCAAGTGCTGAAGCTTTCTTT. Translated, it gives CASSQEDSSSAEAFF. This rearrangement joins TRBV4-1 to TRBJ1-1, with D unresolved. V gave up 0 bases and J gave up 6 bases, with 14 bases separating them. CDR1 and CDR2 (germline): MGHRA, YSYEKL. CDR3 length: 15 residues.

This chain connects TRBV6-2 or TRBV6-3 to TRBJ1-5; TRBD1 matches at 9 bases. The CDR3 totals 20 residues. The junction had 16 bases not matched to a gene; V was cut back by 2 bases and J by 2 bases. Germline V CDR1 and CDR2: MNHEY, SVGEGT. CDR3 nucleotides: TGTGCCAGCAGTTACCTTGCCGGGACAGGGACGGTGCTCGGCAATCAGCCCCAGCATTTT. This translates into CASSYLAGTGTVLGNQPQHF.

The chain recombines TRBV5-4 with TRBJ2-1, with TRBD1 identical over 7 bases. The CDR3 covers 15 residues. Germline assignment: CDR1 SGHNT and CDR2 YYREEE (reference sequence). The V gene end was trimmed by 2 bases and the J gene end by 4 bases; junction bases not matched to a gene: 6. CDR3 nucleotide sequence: TGTGCCAGCAGCTTCCCCGGACAGGCATACAATGAGCAGTTCTTC. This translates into CASSFPGQAYNEQFF.

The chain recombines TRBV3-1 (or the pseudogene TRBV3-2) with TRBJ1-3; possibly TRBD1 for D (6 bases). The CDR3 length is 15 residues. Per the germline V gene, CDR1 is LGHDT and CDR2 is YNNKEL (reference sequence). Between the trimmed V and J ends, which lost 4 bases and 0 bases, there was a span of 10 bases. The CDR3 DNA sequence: TGTGCCAGCAGCCGGACAGACAGCTCTGGAAACACCATATATTTT. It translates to CASSRTDSSGNTIYF.

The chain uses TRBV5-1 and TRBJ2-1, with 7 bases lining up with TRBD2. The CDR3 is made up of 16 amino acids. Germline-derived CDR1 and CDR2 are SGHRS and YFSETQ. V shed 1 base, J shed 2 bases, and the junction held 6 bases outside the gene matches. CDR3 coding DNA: TGCGCCAGCAGCTTGATCCTTGGGGGGGCCTACAATGAGCAGTTCTTC. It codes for CASSLILGGAYNEQFF.

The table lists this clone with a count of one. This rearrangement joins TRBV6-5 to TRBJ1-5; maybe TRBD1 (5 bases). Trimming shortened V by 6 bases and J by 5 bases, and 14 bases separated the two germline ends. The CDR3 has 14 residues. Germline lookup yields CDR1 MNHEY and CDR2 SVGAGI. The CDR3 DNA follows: TGTGCCAGCAGCCTGGGGCAGGGCCATCAGCCCCAGCATTTT. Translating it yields CASSLGQGHQPQHF.

The CDR3 DNA reads as TGCGCCAGCAGCCAAGAAGCAAGCGGGGCCGACTTTGAGCAGTTCTTC. Translation gives CASSQEASGADFEQFF. V usage is TRBV4-3 and J usage is TRBJ2-1; 7 bases align to TRBD2. This CDR3 contains 16 residues. Per the germline V gene, CDR1 is LGHNA and CDR2 is YSLEER. J lost 9 bases, V lost 0 bases, and 11 bases had no gene match.

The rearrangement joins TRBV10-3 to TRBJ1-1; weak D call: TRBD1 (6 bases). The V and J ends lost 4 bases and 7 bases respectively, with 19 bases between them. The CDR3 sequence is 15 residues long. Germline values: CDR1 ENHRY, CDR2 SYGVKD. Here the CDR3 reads CAISAEDRSYSEAFF. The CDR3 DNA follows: TGTGCCATCAGTGCCGAGGACAGAAGCTATAGTGAAGCTTTCTTT.

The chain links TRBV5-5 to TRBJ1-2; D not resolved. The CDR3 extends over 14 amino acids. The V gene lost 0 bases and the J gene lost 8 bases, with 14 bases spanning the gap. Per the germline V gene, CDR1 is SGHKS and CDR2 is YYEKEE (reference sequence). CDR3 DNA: TGTGCCAGCAGCTTGGAGACGAGGAGGTACGGCTACACCTTC. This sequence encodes CASSLETRRYGYTF.

The CDR3 region is CASSSRQGDYGYTF. In DNA, the CDR3 is TGTGCCAGCAGCTCCCGACAGGGGGACTATGGCTACACCTTC. The chain links TRBV7-9 to TRBJ1-2; 9 nucleotides match TRBD1. The CDR3 extends over 14 amino acids. V gave up 4 bases and J gave up 3 bases; unmatched junction bases: 3. Per the germline V gene, CDR1 is SEHNR and CDR2 is FQNEAQ (reference sequence).